The entry below describes one TCR beta chain. Germline CDR1 is MNHEY and CDR2 is SVGAGI. This CDR3 region has 14 residues. The ends lost 7 bases at V and 5 bases at J; junction bases unmatched: 8. Clones were read by immunoSEQ multiplex PCR, and TCRdb kept only the in-frame ones, dropping some. This sample has tens of thousands of clones, with 80% to 95% found just once. With baseline, cycle 4 day 1, and cycle 7 day 1 as timepoints, blood was sampled. The sample is drawn from a study of OX40 agonist ivuxolimab in advanced cancers. The V gene is TRBV6-5, the J gene TRBJ2-7, with TRBD2 matching over 10 bases. The clonotype comes from an adult with an advanced solid tumor such as melanoma, head and neck, liver or kidney cancer. The specimen was CD4+ or CD8+ T cells sorted from blood, collected in a trial of the OX40 agonist ivuxolimab. CDR3 coding DNA: TGTGCCAGCAAAGAGCGGGGGGGCGTTAACGAGCAGTACTTC. Amino acids: CASKERGGVNEQYF.